The 18 T cell receptor beta chains in this list originate from one sample, sequenced in a study of cytomegalovirus exposure and HLA in healthy donors. It was with 60 Vbeta and 13 Jbeta primers that the PCR ran. Libraries were prepared by immunoSEQ multiplex PCR; TCRdb keeps only in-frame clonotypes and omits some of them. The table includes around 100,000 clones, roughly 86% detected once. Sequenced input: PBMCs. The receptors stem from a woman under 30 in good health and CMV-seropositive.

The rearrangement joins TRBV28 to TRBJ2-7, with TRBD2 identical over 10 bases. The V segment lost 7 bases and the J segment 2 bases; nucleotides outside the gene matches: 8. CDR3 length equals 15 residues. CDR1 is MDHEN and CDR2 is SYDVKM in the germline V gene. CDR3 coding DNA: TGTGCCAGCATACTTTCAGCGGGAGGGCCCTACGAGCAGTACTTC. Translating it yields CASILSAGGPYEQYF.

This chain links TRBV5-1 with TRBJ2-4; 8 bases align to TRBD1. CDR3 size: 14 residues. CDR1 is SGHRS and CDR2 is YFSETQ in the germline V gene. V gave up 2 bases and J gave up 4 bases; unmatched junction bases: 2. CDR3 loop: CASSLQGGKNIQYF. CDR3 bases: TGCGCCAGCAGCTTACAGGGGGGTAAAAACATTCAGTACTTC.

The rearrangement links TRBV6-5 to TRBJ1-1; weak D call: TRBD1 (6 bases). Germline V lookup: CDR1 MNHEY, CDR2 SVGAGI. V lost 5 bases, J lost 5 bases, and 18 bases lay in between. The CDR3 is made up of 15 amino acids. This CDR3 is CASSPPTGKSTEAFF. Written as DNA, the CDR3 is TGTGCCAGCAGTCCACCGACAGGCAAGTCAACTGAAGCTTTCTTT.

V usage is TRBV4-1 and J usage is TRBJ1-6, with a tentative D call TRBD1 (5 bases). The CDR3 has 15 residues. V gave up 0 bases and J gave up 11 bases, with 14 bases separating them. Germline CDR1 and CDR2: MGHRA and YSYEKL. The CDR3 spells CASSQDKGAQTPLHF. For the CDR3, the DNA is TGCGCCAGCAGCCAAGATAAAGGGGCGCAGACACCCCTCCACTTT.

This clone came up once. The CDR3 nucleotides read TGCGCCAGCAGCTTGGGGACAAATATACACGCTTTCTTT. Residues: CASSLGTNIHAFF. The chain employs TRBV5-1 and TRBJ1-1; possible D gene TRBD1, 5 bases. This CDR3 comprises 13 residues. The germline V gene encodes CDR1 SGHRS and CDR2 YFSETQ. V was trimmed by 0 bases and J by 11 bases, leaving 14 bases between them. Drawing the rest from reference TRBV5-1 and TRBJ1-1, the complete variable domain is KAGVTQTPRYLIKTRGQQVTLSCSPISGHRSVSWYQQTPGQGLQFLFEYFSETQRNKGNFPGRFSGRQFSNSRSEMNVSTLELGDSALYLCASSLGTNIHAFFGQGTRLTVV.

This clone was seen only once. J is TRBJ2-7 and V is TRBV15, with 7 bases lining up with TRBD1. Germline V gene sequence: CDR1 LNHNV, CDR2 YYDKDF (reference sequence). The CDR3 sequence is 12 residues long. J lost 9 bases, V lost 3 bases, and 5 bases had no gene match. Written as DNA, the CDR3 is TGTGCCACCAGCAGGCAACAGGGGACGCAGTACTTC. As protein: CATSRQQGTQYF.

The chain couples TRBV2 to TRBJ2-1; 13 nucleotides align to TRBD2. CDR1 is SNHLY, CDR2 FYNNEI, per germline. Trimming removed 6 bases from V and 6 bases from J; junction bases left unmatched: 8. The CDR3 extends over 16 amino acids. Here the CDR3 DNA reads TGTGCCAGCAGGAGGACTAGCGGGAGTGGGCCCAATGAGCAGTTCTTC. It translates to CASRRTSGSGPNEQFF.

The gene calls are TRBV2 and TRBJ2-3, with 7 bases lining up with TRBD1. The CDR3 has 14 residues. Germline values: CDR1 SNHLY, CDR2 FYNNEI. With 10 bases clipped from V and 0 bases from J, the junction kept 7 bases outside the gene matches. CDR3 bases: TGTGCCACGCGGACAGGTAGAAGCACAGATACGCAGTATTTT. Amino acid sequence: CATRTGRSTDTQYF.

The rearrangement uses TRBV7-8 and TRBJ2-7, with D hard to call. Germline V lookup: CDR1 SGHVS, CDR2 FQNEAQ. The CDR3 loop spans 12 amino acids. V lost 8 bases and J lost 6, with 14 bases in between. The CDR3 DNA follows: TGTGCCAGCGGCTCCCAGGCTACCGAGCAGTACTTC. Protein sequence: CASGSQATEQYF.

This chain joins TRBV6-4 and TRBJ2-1; 9 nucleotides match TRBD1. V shed 5 bases and J 9 bases; nucleotides not matched to a gene: 11. In germline, CDR1 is MRHNA, CDR2 SNTAGT. The CDR3 spans 15 residues. As DNA, the CDR3 is TGTGCCAGCAGTCCACAGGGGGCGTCGTCTGGTGAGCAGTTCTTC. Translated: CASSPQGASSGEQFF.

J is TRBJ2-1 and V is TRBV7-2; 7 positions agree with TRBD2. This CDR3 contains 15 residues. Germline-derived CDR1 and CDR2 are SGHTA and FQGNSA. Trimming removed 5 bases from V and 8 bases from J; junction bases left unmatched: 12. The CDR3 reads CASSPRGGSIHEQFF. The CDR3 DNA is TGTGCCAGCAGCCCTAGGGGCGGGAGCATCCATGAGCAGTTCTTC.

The CDR3 region has the DNA TGCAGCGCCGTGACTGGACAGACCTACGAGCAGTACTTC. It specifies CSAVTGQTYEQYF. This chain joins TRBV29-1 and TRBJ2-7; D perhaps matches TRBD1 (6 bases). Germline values: CDR1 SQVTM, CDR2 ANQGSEA. The CDR3 length is 13 residues. Trimming stripped 7 bases from V and 2 bases from J, with 15 bases between.

The chain employs TRBV9 and TRBJ2-2; 10 bases map to TRBD2. The length of the CDR3 is 15 residues. From germline, CDR1 is SGDLS and CDR2 YYNGEE. V was pared by 3 bases and J by 5 bases, with 4 bases of the junction left unmatched. This CDR3 is CASSASGRGTGELFF. The DNA for the CDR3 is TGTGCCAGCAGCGCGAGCGGGAGGGGGACCGGGGAGCTGTTTTTT. Full variable domain (rest looked up from reference TRBV9 and TRBJ2-2): DSGVTQTPKHLITATGQRVTLRCSPRSGDLSVYWYQQSLDQGLQFLIQYYNGEERAKGNILERFSAQQFPDLHSELNLSSLELGDSALYFCASSASGRGTGELFFGEGSRLTVL.

The chain carries TRBV20-1 and TRBJ1-1; D call uncertain. The V and J ends lost 3 bases and 7 bases respectively, with 9 bases between them. This CDR3 contains 11 residues. The germline V gene encodes CDR1 DFQATT and CDR2 SNEGSKA (reference sequence). The CDR3 loop is CSASGPYEAFF. The CDR3 DNA sequence: TGCAGTGCTAGTGGGCCCTATGAAGCTTTCTTT.

CDR3 in amino acids: CSAVTGGNGYTF. The CDR3 DNA is TGCAGCGCCGTAACAGGGGGCAATGGCTACACCTTC. This chain uses TRBV29-1 with TRBJ1-2, with 9 bases aligning to TRBD1. Trimming at V came to 7 bases and at J to 6 bases, leaving 6 bases not matched to a gene. Germline values: CDR1 SQVTM, CDR2 ANQGSEA. This CDR3 has 12 amino acids.

The chain employs TRBV6-1 and TRBJ2-1, with TRBD2 matching 12 bases. V trimming: 1 base; J trimming: 6 bases; junction bases outside the gene matches: 1. The V gene's germline CDR1 is MNHNS and CDR2 SASEGT. CDR3 size: 15 residues. The CDR3 region has the DNA TGTGCCAGCAGTGAAGAGGGACTAGCGGGCAATGAGCAGTTCTTC. Its protein is CASSEEGLAGNEQFF.

The gene calls are TRBV20-1 and TRBJ1-1, with 7 bases identical to TRBD1. V lost 6 bases to trimming and J lost 12 bases; unmatched junction nucleotides: 7. Germline CDR1 and CDR2: DFQATT and SNEGSKA (reference sequence). CDR3 length equals 10 residues. The CDR3 nucleotides are TGCAGTGCAGGGGGGACAGTAACTTTCTTT. It codes for CSAGGTVTFF.

Points on this clone: At one of its ends the junction is not consistent with the germline gene, which may arise from a read error. The chain combines TRBV5-1 with TRBJ2-7, with 9 nucleotides matching TRBD2. Germline V gene lookup returns CDR1 SGHRS and CDR2 YFSETQ. This CDR3 spans 19 amino acids. CDR3 loop: CASTLVPFALGGRVYEQYF. The CDR3 bases are TGCGCCAGCACCTTGGTCCCCTTCGCGCTGGGCGGGAGGGTCTACGAGCAGTACTTC.